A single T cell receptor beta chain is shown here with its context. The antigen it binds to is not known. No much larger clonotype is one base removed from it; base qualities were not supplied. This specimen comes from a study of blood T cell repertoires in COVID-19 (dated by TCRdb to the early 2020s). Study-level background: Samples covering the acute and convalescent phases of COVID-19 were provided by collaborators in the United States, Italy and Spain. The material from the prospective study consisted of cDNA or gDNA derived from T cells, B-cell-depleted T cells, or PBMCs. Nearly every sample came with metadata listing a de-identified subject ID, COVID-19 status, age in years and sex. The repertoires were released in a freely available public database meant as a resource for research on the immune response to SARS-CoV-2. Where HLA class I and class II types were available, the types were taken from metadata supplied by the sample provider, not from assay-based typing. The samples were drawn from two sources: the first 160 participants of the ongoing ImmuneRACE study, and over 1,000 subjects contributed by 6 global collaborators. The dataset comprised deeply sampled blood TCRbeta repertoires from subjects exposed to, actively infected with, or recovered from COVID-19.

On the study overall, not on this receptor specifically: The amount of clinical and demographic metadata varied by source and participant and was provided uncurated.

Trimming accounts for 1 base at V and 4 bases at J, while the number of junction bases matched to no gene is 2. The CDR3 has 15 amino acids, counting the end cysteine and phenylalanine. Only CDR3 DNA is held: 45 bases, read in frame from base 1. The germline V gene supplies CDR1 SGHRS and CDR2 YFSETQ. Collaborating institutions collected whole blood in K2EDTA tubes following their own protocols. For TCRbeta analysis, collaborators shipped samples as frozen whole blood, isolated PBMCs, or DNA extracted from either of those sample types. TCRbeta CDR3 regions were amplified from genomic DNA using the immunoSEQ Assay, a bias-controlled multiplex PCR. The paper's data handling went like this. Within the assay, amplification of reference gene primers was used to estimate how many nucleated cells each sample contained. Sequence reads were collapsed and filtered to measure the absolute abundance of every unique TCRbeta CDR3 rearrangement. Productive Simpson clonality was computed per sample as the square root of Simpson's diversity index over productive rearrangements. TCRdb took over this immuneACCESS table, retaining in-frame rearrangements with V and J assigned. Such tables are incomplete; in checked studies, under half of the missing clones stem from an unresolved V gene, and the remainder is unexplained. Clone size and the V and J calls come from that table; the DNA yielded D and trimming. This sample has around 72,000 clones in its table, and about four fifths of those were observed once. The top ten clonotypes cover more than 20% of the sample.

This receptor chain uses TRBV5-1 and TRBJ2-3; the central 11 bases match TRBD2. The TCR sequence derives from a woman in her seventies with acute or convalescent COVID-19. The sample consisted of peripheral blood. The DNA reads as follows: TGCGCCAGCAGCTTGACTAGCGGGAGTGCAGATACGCAGTATTTT. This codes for CASSLTSGSADTQYF.